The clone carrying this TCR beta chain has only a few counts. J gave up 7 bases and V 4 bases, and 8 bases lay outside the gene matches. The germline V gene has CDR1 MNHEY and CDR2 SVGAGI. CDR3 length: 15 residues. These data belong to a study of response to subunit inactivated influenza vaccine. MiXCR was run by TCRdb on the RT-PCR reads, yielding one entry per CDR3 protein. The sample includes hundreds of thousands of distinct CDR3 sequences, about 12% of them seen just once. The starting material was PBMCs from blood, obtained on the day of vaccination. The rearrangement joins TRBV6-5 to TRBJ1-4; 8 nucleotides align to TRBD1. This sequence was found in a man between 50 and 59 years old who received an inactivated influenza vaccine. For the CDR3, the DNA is TGTGCCAGCAGTTCCTTCACAGGGGGGGCTGAAAAACTGTTTTTT. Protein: CASSSFTGGAEKLFF.